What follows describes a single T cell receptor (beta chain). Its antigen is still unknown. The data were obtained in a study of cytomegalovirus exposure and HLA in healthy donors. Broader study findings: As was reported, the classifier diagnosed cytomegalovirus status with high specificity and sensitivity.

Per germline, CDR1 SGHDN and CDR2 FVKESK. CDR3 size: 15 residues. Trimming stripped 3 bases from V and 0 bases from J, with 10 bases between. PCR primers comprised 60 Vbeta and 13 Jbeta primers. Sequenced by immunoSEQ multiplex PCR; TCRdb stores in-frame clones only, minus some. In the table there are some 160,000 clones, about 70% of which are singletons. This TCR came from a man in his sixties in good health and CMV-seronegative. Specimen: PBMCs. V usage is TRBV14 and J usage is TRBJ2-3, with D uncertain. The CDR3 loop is CASSQSLSSTDTQYF. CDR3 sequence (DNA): TGTGCCAGCAGCCAGTCCCTTTCTAGCACAGATACGCAGTATTTT.